A single sample gave rise to the 9 T cell receptor beta chains below, sequenced in a study of T cells in Graves' hyperthyroidism and ophthalmopathy. It was RNA transcripts that yielded the amplified TCR beta CDR3 regions. HTBI primers were employed in a first-round RT-PCR of the TCR CDR3. Via MiXCR, TCRdb re-called the multiplex PCR reads, giving one row per CDR3 protein. This table holds hundreds of thousands of distinct CDR3 sequences, under 25% found once. Sample: blood. These receptor sequences come from a man between 25 and 39 years old with Graves' ophthalmopathy.

This clonotype appeared many times. CDR3 amino acids: CASSLGGTVNTGELFF. The CDR3 DNA reads TGTGCCAGCAGCTTAGGAGGGACGGTGAACACCGGGGAGCTGTTTTTT. The genes are TRBV11-2 and TRBJ2-2; D assignment may be TRBD1 or TRBD2 (5 bases each). CDR3 length: 16 amino acids. V lost 1 base and J lost 1, with 10 bases in between. CDR1 SGHAT and CDR2 FQNNGV come from the germline V gene.

The CDR3 sequence is CASSREGAQPQHF. DNA for the CDR3: TGTGCCAGCAGCCGAGAGGGGGCTCAGCCCCAGCATTTT. The rearrangement links TRBV9 to TRBJ1-5; 7 bases fit TRBD1. Germline CDR1 reads SGDLS; CDR2 reads YYNGEE. J lost 6 bases, V lost 4 bases, and 4 bases had no gene match. This CDR3 has 13 residues.

This clonotype was seen a handful of times. The chain is built from TRBV10-3 and TRBJ2-7; D gene uncertain. Trimming left V 5 bases short and J 4 bases short, with 15 bases between. The CDR3 consists of 14 residues. Germline loops: CDR1 ENHRY, CDR2 SYGVKD. The CDR3 reads CAISPGTVIYEQYF. In nucleotides, the CDR3 is TGTGCCATCAGTCCCGGAACAGTGATTTACGAGCAGTACTTC.

CDR3 loop: CASRRREHSNQPQHF. CDR3 nucleotides: TGTGCCAGCAGGCGAAGAGAACATAGCAATCAGCCCCAGCATTTT. V is TRBV28 and J is TRBJ1-5; D is uncertain. The V and J ends lost 6 bases and 0 bases respectively, with 12 bases between them. The CDR3 runs to 15 residues. Germline-derived CDR1 and CDR2 are MDHEN and SYDVKM.

This clonotype was counted between two and nine times. The chain uses TRBV27 and TRBJ1-2; 11 bases are a match to TRBD1. After removal of 6 bases from V and 4 bases from J, the junction contained 7 bases not matched to a gene. Germline CDR1 is MNHEY and CDR2 is SMNVEV (reference sequence). CDR3 length: 15 amino acids. The CDR3 is CASRVGQGAGYGYTF. The CDR3 DNA reads as TGTGCCAGCAGGGTCGGACAGGGGGCCGGCTATGGCTACACCTTC.

This clonotype was seen many times. The chain links TRBV20-1 to TRBJ2-5; possible D gene TRBD1, 5 bases. The CDR3 totals 14 residues. Trimming shortened V by 4 bases and J by 1 base, and 13 bases separated the two germline ends. Germline V CDR1 and CDR2: DFQATT, SNEGSKA (reference sequence). The CDR3 DNA reads as TGCAGTGCTACAAGGACATCTTTCCAAGAGACCCAGTACTTC. As protein: CSATRTSFQETQYF.

About this clonotype itself: Relative to the germline gene, one junction end is altered; a read error may explain this. The chain recombines TRBV13 with TRBJ2-3; 7 bases are a match to TRBD2. Germline values: CDR1 PRHDT, CDR2 FYEKMQ (reference sequence). This CDR3 spans 16 amino acids. The CDR3 region has the DNA TGCGCCAGCAGCCACCACGGGAGGAGGGACACAGATACGCAGTATTTT. The encoded protein is CASSHHGRRDTDTQYF.

Concerning this clonotype itself: A read error may be the cause here, since a much bigger clone is one base away. V is TRBV4-1 and J is TRBJ2-7, with D perhaps given as TRBD1 or TRBD2 (5 bases each). With 4 bases removed from V and 6 bases from J, the gap between germline ends came to 13 bases. Germline V gene lookup returns CDR1 MGHRA and CDR2 YSYEKL. The CDR3 sequence is 13 residues long. CDR3 sequence: CASSPGPAVEQYF. In nucleotides, the CDR3 is TGCGCCAGCAGCCCGGGACCAGCTGTCGAGCAGTACTTC.

The table lists this clonotype with a few counts. J is TRBJ2-7 and V is TRBV2; D call uncertain. Germline CDR1 SNHLY, CDR2 FYNNEI. Between the trimmed V and J ends, which lost 7 bases and 2 bases, there was a span of 12 bases. The CDR3 consists of 13 residues. The CDR3 DNA sequence: TGTGCCAGCAAGCCCCAGCGAGCCTACGAGCAGTACTTC. Translation gives CASKPQRAYEQYF.